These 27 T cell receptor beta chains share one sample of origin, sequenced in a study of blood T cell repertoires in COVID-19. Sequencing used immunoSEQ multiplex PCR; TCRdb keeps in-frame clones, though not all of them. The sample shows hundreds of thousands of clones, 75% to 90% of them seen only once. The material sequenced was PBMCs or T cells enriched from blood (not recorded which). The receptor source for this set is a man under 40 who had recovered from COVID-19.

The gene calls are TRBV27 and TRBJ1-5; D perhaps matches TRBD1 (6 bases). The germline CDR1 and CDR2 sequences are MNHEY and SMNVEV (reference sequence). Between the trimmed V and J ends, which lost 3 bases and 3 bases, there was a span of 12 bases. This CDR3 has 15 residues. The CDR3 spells CASSLAGQSNQPQHF. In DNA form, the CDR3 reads TGTGCCAGCAGTTTGGCCGGACAGTCCAATCAGCCCCAGCATTTT.

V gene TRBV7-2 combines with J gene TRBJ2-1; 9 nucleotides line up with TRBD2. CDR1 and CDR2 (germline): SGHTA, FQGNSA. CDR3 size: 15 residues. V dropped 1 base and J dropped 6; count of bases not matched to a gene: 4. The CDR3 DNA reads TGTGCCAGCAGCTTAGTCTCGACTAGCGGCAATGAGCAGTTCTTC. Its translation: CASSLVSTSGNEQFF.

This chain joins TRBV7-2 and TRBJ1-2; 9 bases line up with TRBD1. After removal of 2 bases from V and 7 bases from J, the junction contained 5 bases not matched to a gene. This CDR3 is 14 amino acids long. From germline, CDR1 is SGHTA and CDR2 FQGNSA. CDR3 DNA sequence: TGTGCCAGCAGCTTAAGGACAGGGGAGGGTGGCTACACCTTC. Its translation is CASSLRTGEGGYTF. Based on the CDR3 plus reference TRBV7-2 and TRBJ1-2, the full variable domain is GAGVSQSPSNKVTEKGKDVELRCDPISGHTALYWYRQSLGQGLEFLIYFQGNSAPDKSGLPSDRFSAERTGGSVSTLTIQRTQQEDSAVYLCASSLRTGEGGYTFGSGTRLTVV.

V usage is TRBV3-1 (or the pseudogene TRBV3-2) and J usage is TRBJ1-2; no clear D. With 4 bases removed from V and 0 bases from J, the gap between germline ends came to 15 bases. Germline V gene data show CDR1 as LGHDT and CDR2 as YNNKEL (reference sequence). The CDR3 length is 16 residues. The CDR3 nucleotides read TGTGCCAGCAGCCCGGACTGGGCAGTGACTAACTATGGCTACACCTTC. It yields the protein CASSPDWAVTNYGYTF.

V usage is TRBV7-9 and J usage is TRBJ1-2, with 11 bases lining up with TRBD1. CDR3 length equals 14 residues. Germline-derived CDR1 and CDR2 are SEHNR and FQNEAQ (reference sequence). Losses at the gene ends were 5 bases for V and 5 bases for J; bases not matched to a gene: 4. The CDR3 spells CASSTRDRGYGYTF. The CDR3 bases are TGTGCCAGCAGCACCCGGGACAGGGGGTATGGCTACACCTTC.

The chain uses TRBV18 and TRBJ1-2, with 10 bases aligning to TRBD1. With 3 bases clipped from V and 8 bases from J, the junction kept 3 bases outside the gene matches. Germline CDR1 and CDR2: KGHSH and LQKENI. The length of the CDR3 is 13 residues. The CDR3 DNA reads TGTGCCAGCTCACCTGGACAGGGGGAAGGCTACACCTTC. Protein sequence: CASSPGQGEGYTF.

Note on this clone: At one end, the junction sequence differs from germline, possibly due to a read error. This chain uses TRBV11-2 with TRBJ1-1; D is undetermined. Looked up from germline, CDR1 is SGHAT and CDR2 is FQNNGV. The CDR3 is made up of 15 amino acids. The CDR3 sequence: CASSLIGAFTHQSQF. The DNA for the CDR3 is TGTGCCAGCAGCTTAATCGGTGCCTTTACCCACCAGTCACAGTTT.

The CDR3 DNA follows: TGTGCCAGCAGCCAACGGGGGGCCGAGAACATTCAGTACTTC. Protein: CASSQRGAENIQYF. The chain couples TRBV3-1 (or the pseudogene TRBV3-2) to TRBJ2-4, with a weak D call TRBD2 (7 bases). V lost 2 bases and J lost 7, with 12 bases in between. The germline gives CDR1 LGHDT, CDR2 YNNKEL (reference sequence). The CDR3 is 14 residues long.

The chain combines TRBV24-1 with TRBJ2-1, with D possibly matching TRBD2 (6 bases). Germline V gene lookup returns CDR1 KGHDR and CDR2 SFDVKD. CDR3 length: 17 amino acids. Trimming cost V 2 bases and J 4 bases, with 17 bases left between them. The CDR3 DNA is TGTGCCACCAGTGATTATGTCGCGGAGGGCCCATACAATGAGCAGTTCTTC. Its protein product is CATSDYVAEGPYNEQFF.

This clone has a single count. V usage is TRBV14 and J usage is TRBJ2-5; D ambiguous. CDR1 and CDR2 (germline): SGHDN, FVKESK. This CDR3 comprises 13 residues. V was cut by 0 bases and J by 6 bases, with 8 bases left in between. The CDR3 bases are TGTGCCAGCAGCCAAGATCGTATAAAGACCCAGTACTTC. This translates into CASSQDRIKTQYF.

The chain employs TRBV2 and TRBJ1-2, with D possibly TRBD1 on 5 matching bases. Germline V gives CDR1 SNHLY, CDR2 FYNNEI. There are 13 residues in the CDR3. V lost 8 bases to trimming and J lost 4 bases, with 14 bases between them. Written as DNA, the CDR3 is TGTGCCAGCTCAGACAGCCTCCCCTATGGCTACACCTTC. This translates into CASSDSLPYGYTF.

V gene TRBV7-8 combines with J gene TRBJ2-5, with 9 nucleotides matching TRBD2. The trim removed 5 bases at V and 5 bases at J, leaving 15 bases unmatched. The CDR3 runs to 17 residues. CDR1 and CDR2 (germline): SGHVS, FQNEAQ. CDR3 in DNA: TGTGCCAGCAGCGGGGGCTGGTCGGCGGGAGGGCGGGAGACCCAGTACTTC. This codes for CASSGGWSAGGRETQYF.

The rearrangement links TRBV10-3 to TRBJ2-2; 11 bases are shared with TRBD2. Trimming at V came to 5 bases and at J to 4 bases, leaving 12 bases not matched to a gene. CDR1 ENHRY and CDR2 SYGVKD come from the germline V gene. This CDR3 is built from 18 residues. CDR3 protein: CAISTAVAGGPATGELFF. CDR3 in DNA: TGTGCCATCAGTACGGCAGTAGCGGGAGGGCCGGCCACCGGGGAGCTGTTTTTT.

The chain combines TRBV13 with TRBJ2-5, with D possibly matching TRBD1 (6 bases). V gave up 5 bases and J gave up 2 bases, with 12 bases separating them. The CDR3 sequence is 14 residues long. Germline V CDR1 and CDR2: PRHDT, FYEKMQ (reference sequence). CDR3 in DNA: TGTGCCAGCAGCGCAAGGACAGAGCAAGAGACCCAGTACTTC. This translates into CASSARTEQETQYF.

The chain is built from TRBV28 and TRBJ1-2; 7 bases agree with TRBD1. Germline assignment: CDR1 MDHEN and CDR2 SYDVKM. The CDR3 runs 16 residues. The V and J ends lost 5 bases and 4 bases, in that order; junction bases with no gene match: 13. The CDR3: CASSLYRDSSSYGYTF. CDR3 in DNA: TGTGCCAGCAGTCTCTACCGGGACAGTAGCTCCTATGGCTACACCTTC.

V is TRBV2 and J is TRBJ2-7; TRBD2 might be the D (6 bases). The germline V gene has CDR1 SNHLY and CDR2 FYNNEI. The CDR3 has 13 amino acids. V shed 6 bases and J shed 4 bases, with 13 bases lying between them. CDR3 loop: CASRRDGGYEQYF. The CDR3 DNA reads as TGTGCCAGCAGACGGGACGGGGGATACGAGCAGTACTTC.

DNA of the CDR3: TGCGCCAGCAGCCCCCAACAGGGCTATGACACCGGGGAGCTGTTTTTT. Its translation: CASSPQQGYDTGELFF. The chain has TRBV5-1 and TRBJ2-2; tentative D call: TRBD1 (6 bases). Trimming stripped 4 bases from V and 3 bases from J, with 16 bases between. In germline, CDR1 is SGHRS, CDR2 YFSETQ. This CDR3 contains 16 residues.

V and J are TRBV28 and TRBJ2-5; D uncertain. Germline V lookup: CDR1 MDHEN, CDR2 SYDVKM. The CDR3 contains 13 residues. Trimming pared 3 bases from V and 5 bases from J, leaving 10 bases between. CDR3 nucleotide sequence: TGTGCCAGCAGTTTGGGCAAAGTCGAGACCCAGTACTTC. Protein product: CASSLGKVETQYF.

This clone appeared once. The chain's CDR3 is CASSLMSSGSGNEQFF. CDR3 coding DNA: TGTGCCAGCAGCTTAATGTCTAGCGGGAGTGGGAATGAGCAGTTCTTC. This chain links TRBV7-9 with TRBJ2-1; 10 nucleotides match TRBD2. V lost 2 bases and J lost 7; bases outside the gene matches: 8. CDR1 SEHNR and CDR2 FQNEAQ come from the germline V gene (reference sequence). The CDR3 length is 16 residues.

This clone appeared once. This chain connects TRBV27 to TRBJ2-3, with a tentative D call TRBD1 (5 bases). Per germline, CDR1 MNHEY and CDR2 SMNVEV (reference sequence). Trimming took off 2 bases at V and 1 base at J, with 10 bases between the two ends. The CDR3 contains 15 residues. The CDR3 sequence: CASSLGAVGTDTQYF. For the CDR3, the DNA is TGTGCCAGCAGTTTAGGGGCCGTGGGCACAGATACGCAGTATTTT.

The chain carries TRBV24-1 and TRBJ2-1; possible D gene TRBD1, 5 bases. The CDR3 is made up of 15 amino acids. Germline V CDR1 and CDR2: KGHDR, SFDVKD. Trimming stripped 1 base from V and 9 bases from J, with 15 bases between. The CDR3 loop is CATSDLRGSGGEQFF. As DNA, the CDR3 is TGTGCCACCAGTGATTTAAGGGGATCGGGCGGTGAGCAGTTCTTC.

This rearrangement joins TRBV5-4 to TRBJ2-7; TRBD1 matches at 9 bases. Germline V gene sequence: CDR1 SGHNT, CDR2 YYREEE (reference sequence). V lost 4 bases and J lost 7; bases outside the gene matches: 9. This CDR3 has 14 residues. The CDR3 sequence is CASSPTLGTGEQYF. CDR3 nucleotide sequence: TGTGCCAGCAGCCCGACCTTAGGGACAGGGGAGCAGTACTTC.

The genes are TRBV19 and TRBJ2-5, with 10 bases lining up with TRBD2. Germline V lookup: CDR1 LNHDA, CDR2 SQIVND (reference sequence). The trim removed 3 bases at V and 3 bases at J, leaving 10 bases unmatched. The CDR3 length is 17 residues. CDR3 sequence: CASSIGLGLALEETQYF. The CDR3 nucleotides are TGTGCCAGTAGTATTGGGTTGGGACTAGCGTTAGAAGAGACCCAGTACTTC.

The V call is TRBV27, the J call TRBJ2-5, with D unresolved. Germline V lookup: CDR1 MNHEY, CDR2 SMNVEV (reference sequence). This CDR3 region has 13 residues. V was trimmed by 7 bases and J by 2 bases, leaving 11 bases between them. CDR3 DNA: TGTGCCAGCAAAGGAGACCTACAAGAGACCCAGTACTTC. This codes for CASKGDLQETQYF.

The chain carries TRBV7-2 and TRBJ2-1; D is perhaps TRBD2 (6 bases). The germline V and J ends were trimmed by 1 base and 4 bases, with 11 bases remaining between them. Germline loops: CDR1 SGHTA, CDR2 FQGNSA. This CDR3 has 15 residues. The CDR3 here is CASSLVAGNYNEQFF. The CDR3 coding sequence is TGTGCCAGCAGCTTAGTGGCGGGGAATTACAATGAGCAGTTCTTC.

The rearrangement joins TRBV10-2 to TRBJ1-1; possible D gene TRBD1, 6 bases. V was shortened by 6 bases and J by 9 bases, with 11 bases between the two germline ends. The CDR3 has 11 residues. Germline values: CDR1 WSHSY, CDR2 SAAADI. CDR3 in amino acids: CASSPDRKAFF. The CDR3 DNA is TGCGCCAGCAGCCCTGACAGGAAAGCTTTCTTT.

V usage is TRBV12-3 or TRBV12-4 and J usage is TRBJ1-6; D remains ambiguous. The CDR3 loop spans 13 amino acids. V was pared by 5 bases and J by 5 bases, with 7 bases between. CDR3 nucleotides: TGTGCCAGCAGTACAAACGATAATTCACCCCTCCACTTT. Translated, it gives CASSTNDNSPLHF.